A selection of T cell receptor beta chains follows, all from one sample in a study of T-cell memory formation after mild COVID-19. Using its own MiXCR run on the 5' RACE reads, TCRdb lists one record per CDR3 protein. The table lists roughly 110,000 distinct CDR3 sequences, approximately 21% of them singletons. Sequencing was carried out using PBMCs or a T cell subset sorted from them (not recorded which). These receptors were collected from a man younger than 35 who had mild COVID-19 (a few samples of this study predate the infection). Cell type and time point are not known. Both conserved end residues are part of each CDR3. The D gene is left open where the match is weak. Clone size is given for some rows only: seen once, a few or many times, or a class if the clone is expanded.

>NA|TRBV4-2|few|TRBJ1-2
TGTGCCAGCAGCCAAGATTTGGACACCTTCTATGGCTACACCTTC
CASSQDLDTFYGYTF
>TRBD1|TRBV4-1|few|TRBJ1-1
TGCGCCAGCAGCCGGACAGGGGAGCGGAACACTGAAGCTTTCTTT
CASSRTGERNTEAFF
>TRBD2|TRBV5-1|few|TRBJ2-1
TGCGCCAGCAGCCCCGGGACTAGCGGAAACTACAATGAGCAGTTCTTC
CASSPGTSGNYNEQFF
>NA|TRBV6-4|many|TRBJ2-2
TGTGCCAGCAGTGTATCCACCCAGGGCGGCACCGGGGAGCTGTTTTTT
CASSVSTQGGTGELFF
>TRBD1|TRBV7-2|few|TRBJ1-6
TGTGCCAGCAGCCTCAGACAGGGTCTTAATTCACCCCTCCACTTT
CASSLRQGLNSPLHF
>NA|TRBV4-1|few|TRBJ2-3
TGCGCCAGCAGCCCGGGACTCGGAGTCGATACGCAGTATTTT
CASSPGLGVDTQYF
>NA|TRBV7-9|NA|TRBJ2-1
TGTGCCAGCAGCTTAGCTGCCTATGGTGAGCAGTTCTTC
CASSLAAYGEQFF
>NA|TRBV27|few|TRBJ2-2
TGTGCCAGCAGTTTTCGCCGGACTCTCGGGGAGCTGTTTTTT
CASSFRRTLGELFF
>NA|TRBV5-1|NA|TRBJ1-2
TGCGCCAGCAGCTTGGACCCGCTCGGCAGATACTATGGCTACACCTTC
CASSLDPLGRYYGYTF
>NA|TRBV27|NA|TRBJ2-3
TGTGCCAGCAGTTTAAGTGTGGGGAGGCCAGATACGCAGTATTTT
CASSLSVGRPDTQYF
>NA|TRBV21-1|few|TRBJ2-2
TGTGCCAGCAGATGCGGGGACAGGGGTTACACCGGGGAGCTGTTTTTT
CASRCGDRGYTGELFF
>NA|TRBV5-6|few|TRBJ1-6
TGTGCCAGCATGTCCTATAATTCACCCCTCCACTTT
CASMSYNSPLHF
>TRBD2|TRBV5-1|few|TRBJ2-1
TGCGCCAGCAGCTGGGCTACTAGCGGGGGGGCCGTGAATGAGCAGTTCTTC
CASSWATSGGAVNEQFF
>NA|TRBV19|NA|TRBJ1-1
TGTGCCAGTAGGAACCCAGGGTTGGACACTGAAGCTTTCTTT
CASRNPGLDTEAFF
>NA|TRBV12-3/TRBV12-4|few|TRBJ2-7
TGTGCCAGCGCTGGGGACTCCTACGAGCAGTACTTC
CASAGDSYEQYF
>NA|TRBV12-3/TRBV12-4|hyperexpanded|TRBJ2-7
TGTGCCAGCAGTTTTTGGACACCCTACGAGCAGTACTTC
CASSFWTPYEQYF
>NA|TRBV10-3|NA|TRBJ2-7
TGTGCCATCAGTGGTGGGGATGGGACCTACGAGCAGTACTTC
CAISGGDGTYEQYF
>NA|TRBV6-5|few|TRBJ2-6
TGTGCCAGCACGTTACTCCGTGCTGGGGCCAACGTCCTGACTTTC
CASTLLRAGANVLTF
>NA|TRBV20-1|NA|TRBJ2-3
TGCAGTGCTAGAGACATAGGGCTAACGCAGTATTTT
CSARDIGLTQYF
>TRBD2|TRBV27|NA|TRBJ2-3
TGTGCCAGCAGTTTATCGCTAGCGGGGATCACAGATACGCAGTATTTT
CASSLSLAGITDTQYF
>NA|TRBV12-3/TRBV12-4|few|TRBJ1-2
TGTGCCAGCAGTTCCGGGGGTGGCGATGGCTACACCTTC
CASSSGGGDGYTF
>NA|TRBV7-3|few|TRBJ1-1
TGTGCCAGCAGCCCGACAGGTGGAGGGCCGTACACTGAAGCTTTCTTT
CASSPTGGGPYTEAFF
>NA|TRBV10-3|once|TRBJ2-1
TGTGCCATCAGTGTTGAGACCTACAATGAGCAGTTCTTC
CAISVETYNEQFF
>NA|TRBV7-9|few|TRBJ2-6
TGTGCCAGCAGCTTAGAAACTTTC
CASSLETF